This entry lists 2 T cell receptor beta chains sequenced from one sample in a study of CD4 and CD8 cells across lung adenocarcinoma regions. TCRdb reprocessed the PCR reads with MiXCR, giving one entry per CDR3 protein. The data contain 15,000 to 20,000 distinct CDR3 sequences, about 53% of them singletons. Sequencing was carried out using CD8+ T cells from the margin of a lung tumor. These TCRs come from a male donor with lung adenocarcinoma. The CD4 and CD8 labels of this study may be unreliable.

The chain combines TRBV6-1 with TRBJ2-3; TRBD1 is a possible D gene (6 bases). Germline assignment: CDR1 MNHNS and CDR2 SASEGT. The V gene lost 8 bases and the J gene lost 9 bases, with 24 bases spanning the gap. The CDR3 runs 15 residues. CDR3: CASGKGGRAEETQYF. The DNA for the CDR3 is TGTGCCAGCGGCAAAGGGGGACGAGCGGAAGAGACGCAGTATTTT.

This clonotype has only a few counts. The gene calls are TRBV4-1 and TRBJ2-2; the match to TRBD2 covers 13 bases. J was trimmed by 4 bases and V by 2 bases; bases with no gene match: 10. In germline, CDR1 is MGHRA, CDR2 YSYEKL. The CDR3 is 19 residues long. This CDR3 is CASSQIWTSGSDTTGELFF. CDR3 nucleotide sequence: TGCGCCAGCAGCCAAATCTGGACTAGCGGGAGCGACACCACCGGGGAGCTGTTTTTT.